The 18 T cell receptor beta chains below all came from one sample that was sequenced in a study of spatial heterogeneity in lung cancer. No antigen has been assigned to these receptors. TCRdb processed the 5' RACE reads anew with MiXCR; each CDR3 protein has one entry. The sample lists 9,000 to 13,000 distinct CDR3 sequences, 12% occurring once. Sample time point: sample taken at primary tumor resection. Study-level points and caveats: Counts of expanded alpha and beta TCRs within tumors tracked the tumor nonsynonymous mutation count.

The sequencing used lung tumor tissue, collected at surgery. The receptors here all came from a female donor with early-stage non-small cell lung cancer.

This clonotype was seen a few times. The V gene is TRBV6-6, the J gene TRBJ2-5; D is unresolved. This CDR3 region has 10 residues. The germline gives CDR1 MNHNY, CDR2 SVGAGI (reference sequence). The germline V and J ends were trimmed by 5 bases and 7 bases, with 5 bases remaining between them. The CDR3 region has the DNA TGTGCCAGCAGTGGCGGGACCCAGTACTTC. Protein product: CASSGGTQYF.

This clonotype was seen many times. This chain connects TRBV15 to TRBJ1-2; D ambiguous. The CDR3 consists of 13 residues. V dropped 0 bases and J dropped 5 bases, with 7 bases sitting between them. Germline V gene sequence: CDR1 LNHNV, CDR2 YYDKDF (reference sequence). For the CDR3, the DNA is TGTGCCACCAGCAGAGACGGGCCTTATGGCTACACCTTC. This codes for CATSRDGPYGYTF.

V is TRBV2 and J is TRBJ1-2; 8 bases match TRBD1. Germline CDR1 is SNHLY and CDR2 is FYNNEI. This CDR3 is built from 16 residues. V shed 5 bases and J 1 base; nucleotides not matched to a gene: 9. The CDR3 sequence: CASSYSGTGVNYGYTF. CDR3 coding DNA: TGTGCCAGCAGTTACTCTGGGACAGGAGTTAACTATGGCTACACCTTC. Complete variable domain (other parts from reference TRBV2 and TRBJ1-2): EPEVTQTPSHQVTQMGQEVILRCVPISNHLYFYWYRQILGQKVEFLVSFYNNEISEKSEIFDDQFSVERPDGSNFTLKIRSTKLEDSAMYFCASSYSGTGVNYGYTFGSGTRLTVV.

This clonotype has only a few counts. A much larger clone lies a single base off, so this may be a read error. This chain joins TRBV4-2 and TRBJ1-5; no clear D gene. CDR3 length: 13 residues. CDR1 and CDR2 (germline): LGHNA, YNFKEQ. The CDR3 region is CVSSQDSRQPQHF. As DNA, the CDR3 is TGTGTCAGCAGCCAAGATTCCCGGCAGCCCCAGCATTTT.

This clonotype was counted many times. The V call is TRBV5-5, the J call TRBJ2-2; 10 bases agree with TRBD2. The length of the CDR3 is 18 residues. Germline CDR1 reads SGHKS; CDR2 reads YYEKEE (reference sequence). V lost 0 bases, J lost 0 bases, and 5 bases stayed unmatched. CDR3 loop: CASSLGLAGGPNTGELFF. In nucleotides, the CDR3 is TGTGCCAGCAGCTTGGGATTAGCGGGAGGTCCGAACACCGGGGAGCTGTTTTTT.

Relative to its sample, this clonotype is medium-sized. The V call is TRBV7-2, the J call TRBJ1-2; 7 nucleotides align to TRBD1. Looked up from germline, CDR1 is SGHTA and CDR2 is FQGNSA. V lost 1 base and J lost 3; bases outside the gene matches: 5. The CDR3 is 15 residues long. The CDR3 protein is CASSLGQGNYYGYTF. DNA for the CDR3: TGTGCCAGCAGCTTAGGACAGGGAAATTACTATGGCTACACCTTC.

CDR3: CASSLAGENIQYF. The CDR3, as DNA: TGTGCCAGCAGCTTAGCGGGGGAAAACATTCAGTACTTC. This chain connects TRBV7-3 to TRBJ2-4; TRBD2 agrees at 7 bases. V dropped 2 bases and J dropped 5; count of bases not matched to a gene: 0. Per germline, CDR1 SGHTA and CDR2 FQGTGA. This CDR3 is built from 13 residues.

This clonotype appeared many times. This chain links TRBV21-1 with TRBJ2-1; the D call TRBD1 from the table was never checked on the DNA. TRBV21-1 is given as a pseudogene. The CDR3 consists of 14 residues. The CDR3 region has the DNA TGTGCCAGCAGCGGGCGCCAGGGGCTTGGGGAGCAGTTCTTC. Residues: CASSGRQGLGEQFF.

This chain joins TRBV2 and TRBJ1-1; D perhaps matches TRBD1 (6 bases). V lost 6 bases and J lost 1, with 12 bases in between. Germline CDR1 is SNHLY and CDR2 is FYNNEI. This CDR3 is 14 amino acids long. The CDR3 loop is CASSPGHWNTEAFF. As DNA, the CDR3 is TGTGCCAGCAGCCCGGGACACTGGAACACTGAAGCTTTCTTT. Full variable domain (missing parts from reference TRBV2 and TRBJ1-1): EPEVTQTPSHQVTQMGQEVILRCVPISNHLYFYWYRQILGQKVEFLVSFYNNEISEKSEIFDDQFSVERPDGSNFTLKIRSTKLEDSAMYFCASSPGHWNTEAFFGQGTRLTVV.

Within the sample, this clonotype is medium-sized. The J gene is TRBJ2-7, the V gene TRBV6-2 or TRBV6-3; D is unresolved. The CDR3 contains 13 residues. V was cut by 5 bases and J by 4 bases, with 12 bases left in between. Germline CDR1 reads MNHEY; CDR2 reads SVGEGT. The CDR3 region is CASSGPYSYEQYF. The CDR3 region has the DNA TGTGCCAGCAGTGGACCATACTCGTACGAGCAGTACTTC.

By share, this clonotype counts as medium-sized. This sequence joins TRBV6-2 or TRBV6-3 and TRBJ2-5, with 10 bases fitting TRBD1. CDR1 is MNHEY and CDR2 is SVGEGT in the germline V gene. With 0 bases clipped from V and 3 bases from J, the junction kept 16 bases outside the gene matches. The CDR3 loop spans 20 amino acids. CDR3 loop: CASSYSSRDRGRGLKETQYF. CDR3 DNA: TGTGCCAGCAGTTACTCGTCCCGGGACAGGGGTCGAGGACTAAAAGAGACCCAGTACTTC.

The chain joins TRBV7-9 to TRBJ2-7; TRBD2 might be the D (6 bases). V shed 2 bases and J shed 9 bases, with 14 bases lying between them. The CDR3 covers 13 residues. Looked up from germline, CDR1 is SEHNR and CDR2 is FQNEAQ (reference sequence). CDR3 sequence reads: CASSLPTGSGQYF. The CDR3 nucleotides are TGTGCCAGCAGCTTACCGACCGGGAGTGGGCAGTACTTC.

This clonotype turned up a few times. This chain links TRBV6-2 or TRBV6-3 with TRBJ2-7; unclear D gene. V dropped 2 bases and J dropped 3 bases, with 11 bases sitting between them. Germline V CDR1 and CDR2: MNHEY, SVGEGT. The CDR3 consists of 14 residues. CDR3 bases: TGTGCCAGCAGTTACATGGACCGTTTCTACGAGCAGTACTTC. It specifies CASSYMDRFYEQYF.

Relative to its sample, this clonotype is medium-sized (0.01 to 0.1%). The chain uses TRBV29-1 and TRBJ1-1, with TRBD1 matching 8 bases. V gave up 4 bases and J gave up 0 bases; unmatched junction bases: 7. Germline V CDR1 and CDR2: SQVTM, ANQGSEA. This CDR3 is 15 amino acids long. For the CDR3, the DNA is TGCAGCGTTGTGGACAGGGTCTTAATGAACACTGAAGCTTTCTTT. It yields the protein CSVVDRVLMNTEAFF.

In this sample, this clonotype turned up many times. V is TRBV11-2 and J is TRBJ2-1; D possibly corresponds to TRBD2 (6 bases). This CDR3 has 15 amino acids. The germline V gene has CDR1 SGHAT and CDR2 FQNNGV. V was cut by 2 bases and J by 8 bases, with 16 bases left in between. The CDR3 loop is CASSLTFHGSHEQFF. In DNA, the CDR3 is TGTGCCAGCAGCTTAACTTTTCACGGGAGCCATGAGCAGTTCTTC.

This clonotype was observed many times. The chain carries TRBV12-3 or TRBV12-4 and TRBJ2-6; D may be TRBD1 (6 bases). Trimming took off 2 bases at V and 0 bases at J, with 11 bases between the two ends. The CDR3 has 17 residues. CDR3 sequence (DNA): TGTGCCAGCAGTTTACGAACAGGGAACTCTGGGGCCAACGTCCTGACTTTC. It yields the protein CASSLRTGNSGANVLTF.

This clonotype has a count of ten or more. CDR3 residues: CASRGVSGANVLTF. The CDR3 region has the DNA TGTGCCAGCAGGGGGGTTTCTGGGGCCAACGTCCTGACTTTC. V usage is TRBV6-2 or TRBV6-3 and J usage is TRBJ2-6; D could derive from TRBD1 or TRBD2 (5 bases each). Per germline, CDR1 MNHEY and CDR2 SVGEGT. The germline V and J ends were trimmed by 6 bases and 1 base, with 7 bases remaining between them. This CDR3 contains 14 residues.

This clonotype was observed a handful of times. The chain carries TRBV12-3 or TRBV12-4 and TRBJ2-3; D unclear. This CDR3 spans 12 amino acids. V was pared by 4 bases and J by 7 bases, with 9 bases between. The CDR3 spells CASSSTANTQYF. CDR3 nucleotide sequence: TGTGCCAGCAGTTCGACCGCAAATACGCAGTATTTT.